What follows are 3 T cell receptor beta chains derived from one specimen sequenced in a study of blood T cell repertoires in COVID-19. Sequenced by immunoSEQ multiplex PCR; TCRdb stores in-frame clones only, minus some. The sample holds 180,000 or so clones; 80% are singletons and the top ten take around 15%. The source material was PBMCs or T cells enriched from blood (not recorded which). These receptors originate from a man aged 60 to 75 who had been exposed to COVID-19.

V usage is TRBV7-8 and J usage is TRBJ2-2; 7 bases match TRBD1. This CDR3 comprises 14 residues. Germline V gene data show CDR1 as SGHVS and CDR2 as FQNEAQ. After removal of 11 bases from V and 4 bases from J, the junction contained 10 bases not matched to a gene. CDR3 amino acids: CAASGTVITGELFF. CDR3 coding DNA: TGTGCCGCGTCCGGGACAGTTATCACCGGGGAGCTGTTTTTT. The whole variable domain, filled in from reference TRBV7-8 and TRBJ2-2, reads GAGVSQSPRYKVAKRGQDVALRCDPISGHVSLFWYQQALGQGPEFLTYFQNEAQLDKSGLPSDRFFAERPEGSVSTLKIQRTQQEDSAVYLCAASGTVITGELFFGEGSRLTVL.

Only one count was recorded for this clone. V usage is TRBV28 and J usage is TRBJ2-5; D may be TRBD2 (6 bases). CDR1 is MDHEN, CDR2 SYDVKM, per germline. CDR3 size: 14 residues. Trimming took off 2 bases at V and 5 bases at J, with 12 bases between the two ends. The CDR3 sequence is CASSLVSGGETQYF. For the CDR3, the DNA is TGTGCCAGCAGTTTAGTTAGCGGTGGGGAGACCCAGTACTTC. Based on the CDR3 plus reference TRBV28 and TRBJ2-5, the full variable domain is DVKVTQSSRYLVKRTGEKVFLECVQDMDHENMFWYRQDPGLGLRLIYFSYDVKMKEKGDIPEGYSVSREKKERFSLILESASTNQTSMYLCASSLVSGGETQYFGPGTRLLVL.

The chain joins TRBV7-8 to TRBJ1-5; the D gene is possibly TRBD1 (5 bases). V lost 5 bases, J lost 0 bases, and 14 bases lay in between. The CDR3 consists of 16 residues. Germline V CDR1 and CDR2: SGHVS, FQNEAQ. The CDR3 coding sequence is TGTGCCAGCAGCCGCGGGGGATCTTATAGCAATCAGCCCCAGCATTTT. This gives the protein CASSRGGSYSNQPQHF.